The next 20 T cell receptor beta chains were all read from a single sample in a study of T-cell reconstitution after alpha-beta-depleted transplantation in children. TCRbeta library construction was performed incorporating unique molecular identifiers. From the PCR reads, TCRdb called clonotypes with MiXCR, one entry per CDR3 protein. Counted here are hundreds of thousands of distinct CDR3 sequences, around 16% occurring once; the ten biggest clones make up approximately 1%. The sample here was PBMCs from the stem cell graft donor, taken from the stem cell graft. Receptors were obtained from a human donor who donated a stem cell graft to a child with acute myeloid leukemia.

The chain has TRBV20-1 and TRBJ1-4; unclear D gene. V was trimmed by 5 bases and J by 0 bases, leaving 7 bases between them. CDR3 length equals 13 residues. Germline-derived CDR1 and CDR2 are DFQATT and SNEGSKA (reference sequence). CDR3 DNA sequence: TGCAGTGCTCTGGGAGCAACTAATGAAAAACTGTTTTTT. Translating gives CSALGATNEKLFF.

The rearrangement links TRBV7-9 to TRBJ1-2, with D maybe TRBD1 (5 bases). V lost 2 bases to trimming and J lost 4 bases, with 20 bases between them. This CDR3 spans 17 amino acids. Germline CDR1 SEHNR, CDR2 FQNEAQ (reference sequence). The CDR3 sequence: CASSLMYPGQGGYGYTF. The CDR3 DNA follows: TGTGCCAGCAGCTTAATGTATCCGGGTCAGGGTGGCTATGGCTACACCTTC.

This chain joins TRBV7-2 and TRBJ2-3, with 12 bases identical to TRBD2. After removal of 3 bases from V and 4 bases from J, the junction contained 5 bases not matched to a gene. Germline values: CDR1 SGHTA, CDR2 FQGNSA. The CDR3 is 16 amino acids. CDR3 sequence reads: CASSFRTSGAPDTQYF. In DNA form, the CDR3 reads TGTGCCAGCAGCTTCCGGACTAGCGGGGCCCCAGATACGCAGTATTTT.

This clonotype was counted at least ten times. The rearrangement links TRBV11-2 to TRBJ2-3, with D perhaps TRBD1 or TRBD2 (6 bases each). V lost 1 base and J lost 5, with 22 bases in between. Germline V lookup: CDR1 SGHAT, CDR2 FQNNGV. The CDR3 is 18 residues long. The chain's CDR3 is CASSLVRGRTEGEDTQYF. CDR3 in DNA: TGTGCCAGCAGCTTAGTCCGGGGGAGGACAGAAGGGGAAGATACGCAGTATTTT.

This sequence joins TRBV12-3 or TRBV12-4 and TRBJ2-2; 9 positions match TRBD2. The J segment lost 2 bases and the V segment lost 7 bases, leaving 11 bases of the junction unmatched. The CDR3 spans 17 residues. CDR3 residues: CASTFPASGINTGELFF. The CDR3, as DNA: TGTGCCAGCACGTTCCCGGCTAGCGGGATAAACACCGGGGAGCTGTTTTTT.

This clonotype was seen repeatedly, ten times or more. V and J are TRBV13 and TRBJ1-2; D not resolved. The V and J ends lost 4 bases and 4 bases respectively, with 16 bases between them. Germline V lookup: CDR1 PRHDT, CDR2 FYEKMQ (reference sequence). CDR3 size: 15 residues. The CDR3 nucleotides are TGTGCCAGCAGCTCGGGCGGCCAGCGTGCCTATGGCTACACCTTC. Translating gives CASSSGGQRAYGYTF.

The table lists this clonotype with many counts. The rearrangement joins TRBV5-5 to TRBJ2-3; D uncertain. Germline-derived CDR1 and CDR2 are SGHKS and YYEKEE (reference sequence). Trimming left V 0 bases short and J 2 bases short, with 7 bases between. The CDR3 is 14 amino acids. The CDR3 coding sequence is TGTGCCAGCAGCTTGGGCAGAAACACAGATACGCAGTATTTT. It codes for CASSLGRNTDTQYF.

This clonotype turned up a few times. The V and J genes are TRBV12-3 or TRBV12-4 and TRBJ2-1; 10 bases agree with TRBD1. The CDR3 loop spans 16 amino acids. Germline trimming cut 5 bases from V and 7 bases from J; bases unmatched to any gene: 11. The CDR3 DNA reads TGTGCCAGCAGTATATCCGGGACAGGGGAGTATAATGAGCAGTTCTTC. It is translated as CASSISGTGEYNEQFF.

This clonotype has at least ten counts. Here the CDR3 reads CSAEAGRGSYEQYV. CDR3 DNA sequence: TGCAGTGCGGAGGCAGGGAGAGGCTCCTACGAGCAGTACGTC. The V and J genes are TRBV20-1 and TRBJ2-7; TRBD1 or TRBD2 may be the D gene (5 bases each). Trimming cost V 6 bases and J 0 bases, with 15 bases left between them. CDR1 and CDR2 (germline): DFQATT, SNEGSKA (reference sequence). The CDR3 has 14 residues.

V gene TRBV20-1 combines with J gene TRBJ1-3; D perhaps matches TRBD1 (5 bases). This CDR3 has 17 amino acids. Germline CDR1 is DFQATT and CDR2 is SNEGSKA (reference sequence). Between the trimmed V and J ends, which lost 3 bases and 2 bases, there was a span of 20 bases. The CDR3 region has the DNA TGCAGTGCTAGCGTCTTAGGGCGGGGCGACCCTGGAAACACCATATATTTT. As protein: CSASVLGRGDPGNTIYF.

About this clonotype itself: Mismatch with germline at one junction end may stem from a read error. The V and J genes are TRBV12-3 or TRBV12-4 and TRBJ2-1; tentative D call: TRBD1 (5 bases). This CDR3 spans 16 amino acids. The CDR3 region has the DNA TGTGCCAGCTGTTTAGCTGGGGCCCGCGCTCGGAATGAGCAGTTCTTC. Its protein is CASCLAGARARNEQFF.

V and J are TRBV5-1 and TRBJ2-4; 8 bases align to TRBD1. The V gene end was trimmed by 4 bases and the J gene end by 7 bases; junction bases not matched to a gene: 7. The germline V gene encodes CDR1 SGHRS and CDR2 YFSETQ. CDR3 size: 14 residues. The CDR3 DNA reads TGCGCCAGCAGCACAGGGGGATCGGGGAACATTCAGTACTTC. It translates to CASSTGGSGNIQYF.

A few counts support this clonotype. The chain links TRBV9 to TRBJ1-3; maybe TRBD1 (5 bases). Germline lookup yields CDR1 SGDLS and CDR2 YYNGEE. There are 14 residues in the CDR3. The V and J ends lost 3 bases and 0 bases respectively, with 7 bases between them. The CDR3 DNA reads TGTGCCAGCAGCGCGGACAACTCTGGAAACACCATATATTTT. As protein: CASSADNSGNTIYF. Variable domain in full (rest from reference TRBV9 and TRBJ1-3): DSGVTQTPKHLITATGQRVTLRCSPRSGDLSVYWYQQSLDQGLQFLIQYYNGEERAKGNILERFSAQQFPDLHSELNLSSLELGDSALYFCASSADNSGNTIYFGEGSWLTVV.

In this sample, this clonotype turned up a few times. The genes are TRBV24-1 and TRBJ1-2, with a weak D call TRBD1 (5 bases). Trimming removed 3 bases at V and 3 bases at J, with 13 bases between. The V gene's germline CDR1 is KGHDR and CDR2 SFDVKD. The CDR3 extends over 15 amino acids. CDR3 protein: CATSDPRGRDYGYTF. CDR3 nucleotide sequence: TGTGCCACCAGTGATCCGAGGGGCAGGGACTATGGCTACACCTTC.

This clonotype was detected ten times or more. V usage is TRBV20-1 and J usage is TRBJ2-1, with 8 bases lining up with TRBD2. Losses at the gene ends were 5 bases for V and 10 bases for J; bases not matched to a gene: 4. Germline V gene data show CDR1 as DFQATT and CDR2 as SNEGSKA (reference sequence). The CDR3 spans 11 residues. The CDR3 DNA reads TGCAGTGCTTCGGGGGGGGTCGAGCAGTTCTTC. As protein: CSASGGVEQFF.

The rearrangement links TRBV7-9 to TRBJ1-2; possible D gene TRBD1, 5 bases. V dropped 6 bases and J dropped 7 bases, with 12 bases sitting between them. The CDR3 consists of 12 residues. The germline CDR1 and CDR2 sequences are SEHNR and FQNEAQ (reference sequence). Written as DNA, the CDR3 is TGTGCCAGCAGTCGGGACCAGGGTGGCTACACCTTC. This gives the protein CASSRDQGGYTF. The whole variable domain, filled in from reference TRBV7-9 and TRBJ1-2, reads DTGVSQNPRHKITKRGQNVTFRCDPISEHNRLYWYRQTLGQGPEFLTYFQNEAQLEKSRLLSDRFSAERPKGSFSTLEIQRTEQGDSAMYLCASSRDQGGYTFGSGTRLTVV.

This clonotype has at least ten counts. The V gene is TRBV27, the J gene TRBJ2-7, with 8 bases that match TRBD1. The germline gives CDR1 MNHEY, CDR2 SMNVEV (reference sequence). J gave up 2 bases and V 4 bases, and 7 bases lay outside the gene matches. This CDR3 is built from 15 residues. The CDR3 protein is CASSYQGARAYEQYF. DNA of the CDR3: TGTGCCAGCAGTTACCAGGGGGCGCGGGCCTACGAGCAGTACTTC.

This clonotype has at least ten counts. The V gene is TRBV15, the J gene TRBJ2-1; 8 bases match TRBD2. Germline-derived CDR1 and CDR2 are LNHNV and YYDKDF (reference sequence). This CDR3 has 15 residues. Trimming cost V 1 base and J 5 bases; bases outside gene matches: 4. The CDR3 reads CATSRVSGKNNEQFF. CDR3 DNA sequence: TGTGCCACCAGCAGAGTTAGCGGGAAAAACAATGAGCAGTTCTTC.

The chain carries TRBV7-9 and TRBJ1-1; D is perhaps TRBD1 (5 bases). Looked up from germline, CDR1 is SEHNR and CDR2 is FQNEAQ (reference sequence). Between the trimmed V and J ends, which lost 1 base and 3 bases, there was a span of 12 bases. The CDR3 length is 15 residues. In DNA, the CDR3 is TGTGCCAGCAGCTTAGAAGGTTGGGGGTACACTGAAGCTTTCTTT. It yields the protein CASSLEGWGYTEAFF.

The rearrangement links TRBV6-1 to TRBJ1-1, with D possibly matching TRBD1 (6 bases). The germline V and J ends were trimmed by 5 bases and 1 base, with 17 bases remaining between them. The CDR3 extends over 16 amino acids. Germline loops: CDR1 MNHNS, CDR2 SASEGT. CDR3 loop: CASSRSLGARNTEAFF. DNA for the CDR3: TGTGCCAGCAGTCGTAGTCTGGGGGCGAGGAACACTGAAGCTTTCTTT.